Listed here is a single T cell receptor beta chain. Its target is unknown. Next came a second PCR, run for about 7 to 12 cycles, which used a sample-barcoded 5' primer along with a J-beta primer mix. Through a template-switch adaptor with 12 random nucleotides, each cDNA molecule received a tag. TCRdb reanalysed the 5' RACE reads using MiXCR and keeps one entry per CDR3 protein. The table lists fewer than 1,200,000 distinct CDR3 sequences, about 25% of them singletons. This record belongs to a study of blood T cells in healthy people across ages. Across the whole study: For every two T cells, template switching captured about one barcoded beta molecule. Study-level findings and limits: Percentage of naive T cells showed a strong correlation with TCR beta diversity.

The same data also contributed to another study, on T cells of mothers and their children. That paper states: Maternal samples each gave over 9 million TCR beta CDR3 reads, and child samples some 2.8 million each.

This clonotype originated in a girl aged 2 to 9 in good health. Sequencing was performed on blood.

The CDR3 protein is CASSPLRGLHGEIIQYF. In DNA form, the CDR3 reads TGTGCCAGCAGCCCCTTGAGGGGCCTTCATGGGGAGATTATTCAGTACTTC. V is TRBV12-3 or TRBV12-4 and J is TRBJ2-4; either TRBD1 or TRBD2 may fit D (5 bases each). Deletions cut 6 bases from V and 10 bases from J, with 28 bases between. The CDR3 runs to 17 residues.